These 25 T cell receptor beta chains originate from one sample sequenced in a study of shared clonotypes between healthy human individuals. Data came from immunoSEQ multiplex PCR; TCRdb stores just in-frame clones and leaves some out. The sample contains some 2,000,000 clones, about 95% of which appear only once. Naive CD8 cells lacked CD45RO and underwent positive selection for CCR7, leaving out terminally differentiated effector memory CD45RA+ cells. Input material: naive CD8+ T cells sorted from blood. Every receptor here comes from a young man in good health.

V and J are TRBV19 and TRBJ2-1, with 7 bases lining up with TRBD2. The J segment lost 7 bases and the V segment lost 6 bases, leaving 12 bases of the junction unmatched. Germline V lookup: CDR1 LNHDA, CDR2 SQIVND (reference sequence). The length of the CDR3 is 15 residues. CDR3 DNA sequence: TGTGCCAGTAGGGAACCTAGCGGAATGATTAATGAGCAGTTCTTC. As protein: CASREPSGMINEQFF.

CDR3 residues: CASSDVVAGVQDTQYF. For the CDR3, the DNA is TGTGCCAGCAGTGATGTGGTAGCGGGAGTACAAGATACGCAGTATTTT. V gene TRBV25-1 combines with J gene TRBJ2-3; 9 bases line up with TRBD2. The trim removed 3 bases at V and 5 bases at J, leaving 9 bases unmatched. This CDR3 has 16 residues. Germline V lookup: CDR1 MGHDK, CDR2 SYGVNS. The entire variable domain, with the rest obtained from reference TRBV25-1 and TRBJ2-3, is as follows: EADIYQTPRYLVIGTGKKITLECSQTMGHDKMYWYQQDPGMELHLIHYSYGVNSTEKGDLSSESTVSRIRTEHFPLTLESARPSHTSQYLCASSDVVAGVQDTQYFGPGTRLTVL.

The chain employs TRBV6-1 and TRBJ2-7; the D gene is possibly TRBD1 (6 bases). The CDR3 covers 15 residues. The V end lost 8 bases, the J end lost 0 bases, and 17 bases lay between the germline ends. Germline CDR1 and CDR2: MNHNS and SASEGT. CDR3 DNA: TGTGCCAGCGTAGGCAGGGGCCGAAGCTCCTACGAGCAGTACTTC. As protein: CASVGRGRSSYEQYF.

The chain is built from TRBV5-1 and TRBJ2-7; D is unclear. The V and J ends lost 4 bases and 5 bases respectively, with 13 bases between them. CDR3 length: 13 amino acids. Germline V gene sequence: CDR1 SGHRS, CDR2 YFSETQ. The CDR3 DNA reads as TGCGCCAGCAGCCTCGGGCTTTTAAACGAGCAGTACTTC. The encoded protein is CASSLGLLNEQYF.

The chain joins TRBV30 to TRBJ2-4, with TRBD2 matching over 10 bases. CDR1 is GTSNPN and CDR2 is SVGIG in the germline V gene (reference sequence). Trimming took 0 bases from V and 0 from J; bases not matched to a gene: 5. The CDR3 sequence is 17 residues long. The CDR3 here is CAWSVRGLAVAKNIQYF. The CDR3 DNA sequence: TGTGCCTGGAGTGTACGAGGACTAGCGGTAGCCAAAAACATTCAGTACTTC.

The chain has TRBV6-1 and TRBJ2-6; D remains unclear. CDR1 is MNHNS and CDR2 is SASEGT in the germline V gene. The CDR3 is 15 residues long. V was pared by 3 bases and J by 2 bases, with 8 bases between. The DNA of the CDR3 is TGTGCCAGCAGTGATCCCGGGCCTGGGGCCAACGTCCTGACTTTC. This sequence encodes CASSDPGPGANVLTF.

The chain uses TRBV5-1 and TRBJ2-7; 8 bases are shared with TRBD1. From germline, CDR1 is SGHRS and CDR2 YFSETQ. Trimming removed 4 bases from V and 3 bases from J; junction bases left unmatched: 9. This CDR3 is 15 amino acids long. The CDR3 region is CASSNPLQGGYEQYF. The CDR3 DNA reads TGCGCCAGCAGCAATCCGTTACAGGGGGGCTACGAGCAGTACTTC.

The chain links TRBV2 to TRBJ2-2, with TRBD1 as a possible D gene (6 bases). There are 16 residues in the CDR3. V was shortened by 6 bases and J by 1 base, with 15 bases between the two germline ends. Germline CDR1 reads SNHLY; CDR2 reads FYNNEI. Written as DNA, the CDR3 is TGTGCCAGCAGAGGCTACCGGGACAAGAACACCGGGGAGCTGTTTTTT. This sequence encodes CASRGYRDKNTGELFF.

The V call is TRBV2, the J call TRBJ2-3; 8 nucleotides match TRBD2. CDR1 is SNHLY, CDR2 FYNNEI, per germline. The CDR3 runs 13 residues. V lost 3 bases to trimming and J lost 10 bases; unmatched junction nucleotides: 6. CDR3 amino acids: CASSEMSGSSQYF. The CDR3 coding sequence is TGTGCCAGCAGTGAGATGAGCGGGAGTTCGCAGTATTTT.

The chain combines TRBV7-9 with TRBJ1-1; TRBD1 agrees at 9 bases. V shed 5 bases, J shed 5 bases, and the junction held 3 bases outside the gene matches. CDR1 and CDR2 from the germline V gene are SEHNR and FQNEAQ (reference sequence). The CDR3 contains 13 residues. CDR3 residues: CASSQDRGTEAFF. As DNA, the CDR3 is TGTGCCAGCAGCCAGGACAGGGGAACTGAAGCTTTCTTT.

This sequence joins TRBV29-1 and TRBJ1-2, with a possible D match to TRBD1 (6 bases). CDR3 length equals 11 residues. The germline gives CDR1 SQVTM, CDR2 ANQGSEA. The CDR3 nucleotides are TGCATGGGAAGGGGGTTGTTGGGCTACACCTTC. This gives the protein CMGRGLLGYTF.

The J gene is TRBJ1-2, the V gene TRBV4-1, with TRBD1 matching 8 bases. The J segment lost 6 bases and the V segment lost 2 bases, leaving 11 bases of the junction unmatched. Looked up from germline, CDR1 is MGHRA and CDR2 is YSYEKL. The CDR3 spans 16 residues. The DNA of the CDR3 is TGCGCCAGCAGCCAACCTGACAGGGGCAGCGAACATGGCTACACCTTC. Translated: CASSQPDRGSEHGYTF.

The chain links TRBV2 to TRBJ2-1; weak D call: TRBD2 (7 bases). The CDR3 sequence is 17 residues long. The V gene's germline CDR1 is SNHLY and CDR2 FYNNEI. Trimming left V 7 bases short and J 0 bases short, with 19 bases between. Here the CDR3 DNA reads TGTGCCAGCATTTCCCCCCCAGGGGAGGGCTCCTACAATGAGCAGTTCTTC. Translating it yields CASISPPGEGSYNEQFF. Based on the CDR3 plus reference TRBV2 and TRBJ2-1, the full variable domain is EPEVTQTPSHQVTQMGQEVILRCVPISNHLYFYWYRQILGQKVEFLVSFYNNEISEKSEIFDDQFSVERPDGSNFTLKIRSTKLEDSAMYFCASISPPGEGSYNEQFFGPGTRLTVL.

This chain connects TRBV28 to TRBJ2-6; the D gene is possibly TRBD2 (5 bases). The CDR3 has 17 residues. The ends were cut back, 2 bases at V and 4 bases at J, with 15 bases in the middle. The germline V gene has CDR1 MDHEN and CDR2 SYDVKM. CDR3 protein: CASSLSQASSGANVLTF. The CDR3 nucleotides read TGTGCCAGCAGTTTAAGTCAGGCTAGCTCCGGGGCCAACGTCCTGACTTTC.

This clone has just a few counts. The chain is built from TRBV7-9 and TRBJ1-1, with D hard to call. CDR1 and CDR2 from the germline V gene are SEHNR and FQNEAQ (reference sequence). The V gene lost 2 bases and the J gene lost 1 base, with 14 bases spanning the gap. The CDR3 has 16 amino acids. CDR3 protein: CASSLRSAAGNTEAFF. CDR3 DNA sequence: TGTGCCAGCAGCTTACGGTCGGCGGCCGGGAACACTGAAGCTTTCTTT.

Comment on this clone: Germline is not matched at one junction end, which may reflect a read error. V gene TRBV9 combines with J gene TRBJ2-7; D gene unclear. The CDR3 contains 14 residues. Germline V gives CDR1 SGDLS, CDR2 YYNGEE. The CDR3 loop is CASSVGTDLYAQYF. The CDR3 DNA reads as TGTGCCAGCAGCGTAGGGACGGACCTCTACGCGCAGTACTTC.

The count of this clone is one. This sequence joins TRBV6-5 and TRBJ1-1; D perhaps matches TRBD1 (5 bases). The V end lost 2 bases, the J end lost 1 base, and 8 bases lay between the germline ends. Per germline, CDR1 MNHEY and CDR2 SVGAGI. CDR3 length equals 14 residues. For the CDR3, the DNA is TGTGCCAGCAGTTACGCGACAGCGAACACTGAAGCTTTCTTT. This codes for CASSYATANTEAFF.

The chain links TRBV15 to TRBJ2-5; no clear D gene. With 4 bases removed from V and 4 bases from J, the gap between germline ends came to 10 bases. The CDR3 extends over 13 amino acids. From germline, CDR1 is LNHNV and CDR2 YYDKDF (reference sequence). CDR3: CATSMETGETQYF. DNA for the CDR3: TGTGCCACCAGCATGGAAACGGGAGAGACCCAGTACTTC.

The chain carries TRBV5-5 and TRBJ1-2; D ambiguous. Between the trimmed V and J ends, which lost 0 bases and 4 bases, there was a span of 4 bases. CDR3 length: 12 residues. Germline-derived CDR1 and CDR2 are SGHKS and YYEKEE (reference sequence). As DNA, the CDR3 is TGTGCCAGCAGCTTGGAAGGCTATGGCTACACCTTC. Amino acids: CASSLEGYGYTF. The full variable domain, its missing parts supplied by reference TRBV5-5 and TRBJ1-2, is DAGVTQSPTHLIKTRGQQVTLRCSPISGHKSVSWYQQVLGQGPQFIFQYYEKEERGRGNFPDRFSARQFPNYSSELNVNALLLGDSALYLCASSLEGYGYTFGSGTRLTVV.

This clone was counted a single time. CDR3 DNA sequence: TGTGCCAGCAGCTCGCTTTTTAATTCACCCCTCCACTTT. It encodes CASSSLFNSPLHF. The chain recombines TRBV11-2 with TRBJ1-6; D is uncertain. V lost 4 bases, J lost 6 bases, and 7 bases lay in between. This CDR3 has 13 amino acids. Looked up from germline, CDR1 is SGHAT and CDR2 is FQNNGV.

This sequence joins TRBV4-1 and TRBJ2-3; tentative D call: TRBD2 (6 bases). In germline, CDR1 is MGHRA, CDR2 YSYEKL. Trimming pared 1 base from V and 0 bases from J, leaving 14 bases between. The CDR3 has 17 amino acids. The CDR3 DNA reads TGCGCCAGCAGCCAAGTTAACCACGGGGGTAGCACAGATACGCAGTATTTT. Translating it yields CASSQVNHGGSTDTQYF.

The chain uses TRBV28 and TRBJ2-2; D might be TRBD1 (5 bases). The CDR3 contains 12 residues. Trimming cost V 6 bases and J 8 bases, with 10 bases left between them. The V gene's germline CDR1 is MDHEN and CDR2 SYDVKM. The CDR3 is CASSDGQGELFF. CDR3 nucleotide sequence: TGTGCCAGCAGCGATGGACAAGGGGAGCTGTTTTTT.

The V gene is TRBV30, the J gene TRBJ1-1; D gene unclear. CDR1 GTSNPN and CDR2 SVGIG come from the germline V gene (reference sequence). V lost 4 bases to trimming and J lost 1 base, with 7 bases between them. CDR3 size: 12 residues. The CDR3 region has the DNA TGTGCCTGGACCGTAGGGAACACTGAAGCTTTCTTT. Translating gives CAWTVGNTEAFF. Drawing the rest from reference TRBV30 and TRBJ1-1, the complete variable domain is SQTIHQWPATLVQPVGSPLSLECTVEGTSNPNLYWYRQAAGRGLQLLFYSVGIGQISSEVPQNLSASRPQDRQFILSSKKLLLSDSGFYLCAWTVGNTEAFFGQGTRLTVV.

The genes are TRBV19 and TRBJ1-1; D is perhaps TRBD1 (5 bases). Trimming pared 5 bases from V and 7 bases from J, leaving 14 bases between. The CDR3 covers 13 residues. The germline V gene encodes CDR1 LNHDA and CDR2 SQIVND (reference sequence). CDR3 protein: CASSWDGDFEAFF. The CDR3 nucleotides read TGTGCCAGTAGTTGGGACGGTGACTTTGAAGCTTTCTTT.

The chain employs TRBV30 and TRBJ2-7, with D possibly matching TRBD1 (6 bases). The V gene's germline CDR1 is GTSNPN and CDR2 SVGIG (reference sequence). CDR3 length: 13 amino acids. V dropped 3 bases and J dropped 9 bases, with 18 bases sitting between them. CDR3 nucleotide sequence: TGTGCCTGGAGCGAAACTTCACAGGGAACGCAGTACTTC. Encoded protein: CAWSETSQGTQYF. Full variable domain (missing parts from reference TRBV30 and TRBJ2-7): SQTIHQWPATLVQPVGSPLSLECTVEGTSNPNLYWYRQAAGRGLQLLFYSVGIGQISSEVPQNLSASRPQDRQFILSSKKLLLSDSGFYLCAWSETSQGTQYFGPGTRLTVT.